This TCR beta chain was observed in a study of CD8+ T cells in alopecia areata. Study-wide context: At a dose of 5 to 10 mg twice daily, oral tofacitinib was given to treated patients.

The study's findings and limits: Normal scalp showed lower clonality than lesional scalp, especially alopecia totalis/universalis.

With regard to this clone: Its specificity is not known.

cDNA prepared by RNA extraction and subsequent reverse transcription served as the template for sequencing. Generated by immunoSEQ multiplex PCR, the TCRdb table keeps only in-frame clones and is missing some. Seen here are about 140,000 clones, 85% to 90% observed once, and the top ten hold less than 15%. Germline V gene lookup returns CDR1 SGHTA and CDR2 FQGTGA. This CDR3 contains 15 residues. V trimming: 2 bases; J trimming: 5 bases; junction bases outside the gene matches: 6. The treatment is: oral pan-JAK inhibitor, 5-10 mg twice daily. Alopecia areata patients provided lesional scalp punch biopsies and peripheral blood, both collected for the study.

The J gene is TRBJ1-2, the V gene TRBV7-3; TRBD1 agrees at 9 bases. Material: CD8+ T cells sorted from blood, obtained at week 4, from a patient treated with tofacitinib. The TCR comes from a human donor with alopecia areata. The CDR3 sequence is CASSLAGTGRYGYTF. CDR3 bases: TGTGCCAGCAGCTTAGCCGGGACAGGGAGATATGGCTACACCTTC.